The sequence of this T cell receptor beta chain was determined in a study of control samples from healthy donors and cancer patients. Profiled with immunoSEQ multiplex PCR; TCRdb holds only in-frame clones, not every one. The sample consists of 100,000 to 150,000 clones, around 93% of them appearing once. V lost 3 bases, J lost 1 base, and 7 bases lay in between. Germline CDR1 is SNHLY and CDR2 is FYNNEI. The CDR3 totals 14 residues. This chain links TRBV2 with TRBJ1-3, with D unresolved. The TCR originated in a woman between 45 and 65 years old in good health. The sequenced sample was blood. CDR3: CASSETRSGNTIYF. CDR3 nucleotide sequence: TGTGCCAGCAGTGAGACCAGATCTGGAAACACCATATATTTT.